These T cell receptor beta chains were read from a single sample in a study of human T cells and chemical hapten exposure. TCRdb re-derived calls from the RACE reads in MiXCR, one entry per CDR3 protein. The sample includes tens of thousands of distinct CDR3 sequences, roughly 9.8% of them seen just once. This sample comprised whole blood, obtained in connection with sensitization to the hapten diphenylcyclopropenone (DPC). These receptors were obtained from a woman aged 35 to 49 with alopecia areata. Some clones in this sample may be carry-over from other donors' samples. Both conserved end residues are part of each CDR3. Fields, in order: V gene, clone size, D gene, J gene, CDR3 DNA, CDR3 protein. D genes are given only for firm matches. Some rows mark clone size as missing; the rest say once, few, many or name a class of expanded clone.

>TRBV7-9|many|-|TRBJ2-2
TGTGCCAGCAGCCTCCTAATCACCGGGGAGCTGTTTTTT
CASSLLITGELFF
>TRBV7-2|many|TRBD2|TRBJ2-1
TGTGCCAGCAGCACAAGCGGGGGGGCCAGCTACAATGAGCAGTTCTTC
CASSTSGGASYNEQFF
>TRBV12-3/TRBV12-4|many|-|TRBJ2-3
TGTGCCAGCAGGCCATTAGGGAGCAGCACAGATACGCAGTATTTT
CASRPLGSSTDTQYF
>TRBV5-4|many|-|TRBJ1-1
TGTGCCAGCAGCTTGGTACAGGGTTTGAACACTGAAGCTTTCTTT
CASSLVQGLNTEAFF
>TRBV5-5|-|TRBD1|TRBJ2-7
TGTGCCAGCAGCCCCACAGGGGGCAGTTCCTACGAGCAGTACTTC
CASSPTGGSSYEQYF
>TRBV5-4|many|TRBD2|TRBJ2-3
TGTGCCAGCAGCTTGAGGCTAGCGGGCGCCCAAGATACGCAGTATTTT
CASSLRLAGAQDTQYF
>TRBV6-5|many|-|TRBJ2-5
TGTGCCAGCAGTTACGTTTCCCCGGCGACGGGGACCCAGTACTTC
CASSYVSPATGTQYF
>TRBV7-2|many|TRBD2|TRBJ2-2
TGTGCCAGCAGCCCCCGACTAGCTCTATCCGGGGAGCTGTTTTTT
CASSPRLALSGELFF
>TRBV21-1|few|-|TRBJ1-1
TGTGCCAGCAGCAAAGCTTGGGGGAGGACTGAAGCTTTCTTT
CASSKAWGRTEAFF
>TRBV9|-|TRBD1|TRBJ1-1
TGTGCCAGCAGCCCCCGGACAGGGTCGAACACTGAAGCTTTCTTT
CASSPRTGSNTEAFF
>TRBV20-1|-|-|TRBJ2-7
TGCAGTGGCTCCGGGACACTTGGACCCTACGAGCAGTACTTC
CSGSGTLGPYEQYF
>TRBV6-5|few|-|TRBJ2-3
TGTGCCAGCAGATCCGCAGGGGTCATGCAGTATTTT
CASRSAGVMQYF
>TRBV7-9|many|TRBD2|TRBJ2-3
TGTGCCAGCAGCTTGGCCGGACTAGCGCCGAGCACAGATACGCAGTATTTT
CASSLAGLAPSTDTQYF
>TRBV7-6|-|-|TRBJ2-7
TGTGCCAGCAGCTCTGACACGGGCCCGAAGGACGAGCAGTACTTC
CASSSDTGPKDEQYF
>TRBV7-9|many|TRBD2|TRBJ2-1
TGTGCCAGCAGCTTATCTGGGACTACCAATGAGCAGTTCTTC
CASSLSGTTNEQFF
>TRBV5-6|-|-|TRBJ2-1
TGTGCCAGCAGCCCCAGTCTAGCTCCCTACAATGAGCAGTTCTTC
CASSPSLAPYNEQFF
>TRBV20-1|-|TRBD1|TRBJ1-5
TGCAGTGCAAGGGGGCAGGGTAGTCAGCCCCAGCATTTT
CSARGQGSQPQHF
>TRBV7-9|-|-|TRBJ1-4
TGTGCCAGCAGACCCTCCGGAGGGGAAAAACTGTTTTTT
CASRPSGGEKLFF
>TRBV29-1|-|-|TRBJ1-1
TGCAGCGTAGCAAGGGGCCCTCTCACTGAAGCTTTCTTT
CSVARGPLTEAFF
>TRBV20-1|many|TRBD1|TRBJ2-3
TGCAGTGCTACGGACAGGGGGACAGATACGCAGTATTTT
CSATDRGTDTQYF
>TRBV7-8|-|TRBD1|TRBJ1-2
TGTGCCAGCAGCTTAGTGCAGGGGGGCTATGGCTACACCTTC
CASSLVQGGYGYTF
>TRBV20-1|many|TRBD1|TRBJ1-5
TGCAGTGCCTCGGGACAGGGGATTCAGCCCCAGCATTTT
CSASGQGIQPQHF
>TRBV12-3/TRBV12-4|-|TRBD2|TRBJ2-5
TGTGCCAGCAGTCCCAGACTAGCGGGGCCCTCTCAAGAGACCCAGTACTTC
CASSPRLAGPSQETQYF
>TRBV29-1|-|-|TRBJ1-1
TGCAGCGTTCGAGACGGAAACACTGAAGCTTTCTTT
CSVRDGNTEAFF
>TRBV6-2/TRBV6-3|few|-|TRBJ2-5
TGTGCCACCCTGCTGTTTATTCTGGAGCTCCAAGAGACCCAGTACTTC
CATLLFILELQETQYF
>TRBV9|many|TRBD2|TRBJ2-3
TGTGCCAGCAGCTCCCCCGGACTAGACACAGATACGCAGTATTTT
CASSSPGLDTDTQYF
>TRBV24-1|many|-|TRBJ1-5
TGTGCCACCAGTGATTACAGGGTAAATCAGCCCCAGCATTTT
CATSDYRVNQPQHF
>TRBV3-1|many|-|TRBJ1-1
TGTGCCAGCAGCCAAAGTGTCCGTTACACTGAAGCTTTCTTT
CASSQSVRYTEAFF
>TRBV12-3/TRBV12-4|-|-|TRBJ2-4
TGTGCCAGCAGTTTCGTCACAGGGTGGAAGAACATTCAGTACTTC
CASSFVTGWKNIQYF
>TRBV19|-|TRBD1|TRBJ2-3
TGTGCCAGTAGGACAGGGGATACGCAGTATTTT
CASRTGDTQYF
>TRBV7-6|many|-|TRBJ2-7
TGTGCCAGCAGCCGCTTGGCGGGACCCTTCTACGAGCAGTACTTC
CASSRLAGPFYEQYF
>TRBV7-2|many|TRBD1|TRBJ1-2
TGTGCCAGCAGCCAGGACAGGGACTATGGCTACACCTTC
CASSQDRDYGYTF
>TRBV6-2/TRBV6-3|many|TRBD2|TRBJ2-7
TGTGCCTGTCATACTAGGACTAGCGGGACCTACGAGCAGTACTTC
CACHTRTSGTYEQYF
>TRBV7-2|-|-|TRBJ1-2
TGTGCCAGCAGCTTAGCGCCGGACTATGGCTACACCTTC
CASSLAPDYGYTF
>TRBV21-1|many|-|TRBJ2-1
TGTGCCAGCAGCAAGGGGGGGAATGAGCAGTTCTTC
CASSKGGNEQFF
>TRBV7-2|-|TRBD2|TRBJ2-2
TGTGCCAGCAGCTTTCCGTTAAGCGGGGGGTACACCGGGGAGCTGTTTTTT
CASSFPLSGGYTGELFF
>TRBV3-1|many|TRBD1|TRBJ2-7
TGTGCCAGCAGCCAAGGAGGGGGCGGTTACGACGAGCAGTACTTC
CASSQGGGGYDEQYF
>TRBV7-8|many|-|TRBJ2-3
TGTGCCAGCAGCCCCCGGGCCCCCGGCACAGATACGCAGTATTTT
CASSPRAPGTDTQYF
>TRBV2|many|-|TRBJ1-6
TGTGCCAGCGCTTCCCAGACGTATTCACCCCTCCACTTT
CASASQTYSPLHF
>TRBV12-3/TRBV12-4|many|TRBD1|TRBJ1-1
TGTGCCAGCAGCCGGGGACAGGGGACTTCTGAAGCTTTCTTT
CASSRGQGTSEAFF
>TRBV4-3|few|-|TRBJ2-6
TGCGCCAGCAGCCAAGATGTGACAGGCACCTCTGGGGCCAACGTCCTGACTTTC
CASSQDVTGTSGANVLTF
>TRBV2|many|-|TRBJ2-3
TGTGCCAGCAGTGAAGAAGCCATCCGCACAGATACGCAGTATTTT
CASSEEAIRTDTQYF
>TRBV7-2|-|TRBD1|TRBJ1-3
TGTGCCAGCAGCTATTCCGGGACAGACCTTGGAAACACCATATATTTT
CASSYSGTDLGNTIYF
>TRBV7-2|many|TRBD1|TRBJ1-5
TGTGCCAGCAGCTGGGACAGGGGGTGGACCCAGCATTTT
CASSWDRGWTQHF
>TRBV7-2|many|-|TRBJ1-3
TGTGCCAGCAGCCCTAGGGCAGGCCGCTCTGGAAACACCATATATTTT
CASSPRAGRSGNTIYF
>TRBV5-1|-|-|TRBJ1-1
TGCGCCAGCAGCTTGGAAAGCGTTACCGCGCTTTCGTTT
CASSLESVTALSF
>TRBV20-1|many|TRBD2|TRBJ2-1
TGCAGTGCTAGAGGGGTACTAGCGGGCGACTACAATGAGCAGTTCTTC
CSARGVLAGDYNEQFF
>TRBV28|few|-|TRBJ2-7
TGTGCCAGCAAAAGACTAGGGTACAGTGAGCAGTACTTC
CASKRLGYSEQYF
>TRBV30|many|-|TRBJ1-1
TGTGCCTGGGGACAACCGAACACTGAAGCTTTCTTT
CAWGQPNTEAFF
>TRBV7-2|many|-|TRBJ2-5
TGTGCCAGCAGCTTAGCGCGGGATTCAGAGACCCAGTACTTC
CASSLARDSETQYF